This TCR beta chain was identified during a study of shared clonotypes between healthy human individuals. Study conclusions and caveats: A reduction in generation probabilities was seen for non-shared clonotypes relative to those shared by all four donors. Blood alone was sampled, and tissue repertoires likely differ.

Several immunoSEQ plates received, in even portions, the genomic DNA of each subset. Repertoires were generated with immunoSEQ multiplex PCR, while TCRdb's copy carries only in-frame clones and drops some. This repertoire shows more than 2,000,000 clones, 90% to 95% found once; its top ten account for around 0.4%. With regard to this clone: Its cognate antigen is unknown.

This TCR came from a man younger than 35 in good health. Some clones in this sample may be carry-over from other donors' samples. Input material: naive CD4+ T cells from PBMCs. Subset reported: CD45RA+ positively selected.

CDR3 sequence: CASSPTQGSAVGGANVLTF. The DNA of the CDR3 is TGTGCCAGCAGTCCAACACAGGGTTCCGCTGTCGGTGGGGCCAACGTCCTGACTTTC. This chain uses TRBV28 with TRBJ2-6; tentatively, D is TRBD1 (6 bases). Germline loops: CDR1 MDHEN, CDR2 SYDVKM. The germline V and J ends were trimmed by 5 bases and 3 bases, with 23 bases remaining between them. CDR3 length: 19 amino acids.